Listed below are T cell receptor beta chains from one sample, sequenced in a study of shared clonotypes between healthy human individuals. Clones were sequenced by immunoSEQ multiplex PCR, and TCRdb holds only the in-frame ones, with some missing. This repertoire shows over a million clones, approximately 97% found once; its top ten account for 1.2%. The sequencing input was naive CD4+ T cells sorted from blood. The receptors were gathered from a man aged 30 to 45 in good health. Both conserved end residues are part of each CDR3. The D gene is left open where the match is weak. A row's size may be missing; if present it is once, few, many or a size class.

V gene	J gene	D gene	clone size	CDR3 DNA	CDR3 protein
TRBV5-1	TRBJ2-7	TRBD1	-	TGCGCCAGCAGCCCACCGGGACAGACCTACGAGCAGTACTTC	CASSPPGQTYEQYF
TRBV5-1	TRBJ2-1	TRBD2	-	TGCGCCAGCAGCTTGTCTAGCGGGAGTATTTCCTACAATGAGCAGTTCTTC	CASSLSSGSISYNEQFF
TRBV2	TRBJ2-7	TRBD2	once	TGTGCCTCCCGGGACTATTACGAGCAGTACTTC	CASRDYYEQYF
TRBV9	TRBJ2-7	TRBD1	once	TGTGCCAGCAGCGTCGCCCCCCGGGACAGGGGGAACTACGAGCAGTACTTC	CASSVAPRDRGNYEQYF
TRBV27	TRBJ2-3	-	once	TGTGCCAGCGGGTTGGCCAACCCAGATACGCAGTATTTT	CASGLANPDTQYF
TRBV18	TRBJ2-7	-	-	TGTGCCAGCTCCCTCTCCGACGAGCAGTACTTC	CASSLSDEQYF
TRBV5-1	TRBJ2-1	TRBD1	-	TGCGCCAGCAGCTTGGCTCCGACAGGGGGCTACAATGAGCAGTTCTTC	CASSLAPTGGYNEQFF
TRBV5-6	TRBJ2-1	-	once	TGTGCCAGCAGCCCCTCCTTGCGGTCCCTTTTCAATGAGCAGTTCTTC	CASSPSLRSLFNEQFF
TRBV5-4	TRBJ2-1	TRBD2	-	TGTGCCAGCGGCGGGAGGGCCGGAAATGAGCAGTTCTTC	CASGGRAGNEQFF
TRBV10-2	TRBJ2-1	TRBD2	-	TGCGCCAGCACCCCGCCCGGGACTAGCGGCTACAATGAGCAGTTCTTC	CASTPPGTSGYNEQFF
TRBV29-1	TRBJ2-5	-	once	TGCAGCGTAGATACAGGGTTCACATTTGTAGGAGAGACCCAGTACTTC	CSVDTGFTFVGETQYF
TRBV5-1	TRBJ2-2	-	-	TGCGCCAGCAGCTCCTTGGGAGGCGGGGAGCTGTTTTTT	CASSSLGGGELFF
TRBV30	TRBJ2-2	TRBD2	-	TGTGCCTGGACTAGCGGGAAAGGGAAGGAGCTGTTTTTT	CAWTSGKGKELFF
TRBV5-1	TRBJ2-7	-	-	TGCGCCAGCAGCCTTTTATCCAAAACCGGGGAGCAGTACTTC	CASSLLSKTGEQYF
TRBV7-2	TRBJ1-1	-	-	TGTGCCAGCAGCCAAAGGGGGTGGTTCGCAGCTTTCTTT	CASSQRGWFAAFF
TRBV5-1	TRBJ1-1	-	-	TGCGCCAGCAGCTTGTTAAGCCCCCACCGTAGCACAGGTTACACTGAAGCTTTCTTT	CASSLLSPHRSTGYTEAFF
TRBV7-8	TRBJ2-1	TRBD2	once	TGTGCCAGCAGCGTGAGGGCGGGAGAGGGGCAGTTCTTC	CASSVRAGEGQFF
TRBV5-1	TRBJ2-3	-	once	TGCGCCAGCAGCCACCGGGACGGACAACAGGATACGCAGTATTTT	CASSHRDGQQDTQYF
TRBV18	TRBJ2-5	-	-	TGTGCCAGCTCACCGGGCCCTCTGGAGACCCAGTACTTC	CASSPGPLETQYF
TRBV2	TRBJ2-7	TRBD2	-	TGTGCCAGCAGTAACAGACTAGCGGGCTCCTACGAGCAGTACTTC	CASSNRLAGSYEQYF
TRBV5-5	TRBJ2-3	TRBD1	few	TGTGCCAGCAGCATAGGCCGGGACAGGGTAGTAGATACGCAGTATTTT	CASSIGRDRVVDTQYF
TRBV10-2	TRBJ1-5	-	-	TGCGCCAGCTCGGGGACTACCGCGGATCAGCCCCAGCATTTT	CASSGTTADQPQHF
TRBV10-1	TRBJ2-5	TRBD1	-	TGCGCCAGCAGCCAAGACAGGGTCAGGGAGACCCAGTACTTC	CASSQDRVRETQYF
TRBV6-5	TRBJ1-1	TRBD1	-	TGTGCCACCCTGAAGGGGGCGAACACTGAAGCTTTCTTT	CATLKGANTEAFF
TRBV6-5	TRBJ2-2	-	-	TGTGCCAGCAGCAAGCGGGCGGGCGGGGAGCTGTTTTTT	CASSKRAGGELFF
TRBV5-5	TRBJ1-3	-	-	TGTGCCAGCAGCTTGGTAGGGGGGGCCCGAGGGAACACCATATATTTT	CASSLVGGARGNTIYF
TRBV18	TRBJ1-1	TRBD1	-	TGTGCCAGCTCATTGGACAGGGGGCTTATGAACACTGAAGCTTTCTTT	CASSLDRGLMNTEAFF
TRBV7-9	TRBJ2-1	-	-	TGTGCCAGCACCCAGGGTGAGGGGAGGCAGTTCTTC	CASTQGEGRQFF
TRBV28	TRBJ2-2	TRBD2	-	TGTGCCAGCAGTTCTGGACTAGCGGGAGTCATCGGGGAGCTGTTTTTT	CASSSGLAGVIGELFF
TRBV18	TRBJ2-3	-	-	TGTGCCAGCACGCGTGCTAGCACAGATACGCAGTATTTT	CASTRASTDTQYF
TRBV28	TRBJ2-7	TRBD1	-	TGTGCCAGCAGCCTACCAGGGGGCGCCTACGAGCAGTACTTC	CASSLPGGAYEQYF
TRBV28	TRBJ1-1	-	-	TGTGCCAGCAGTTTGACGGGACACCCGAACACTGAAGCTTTCTTT	CASSLTGHPNTEAFF
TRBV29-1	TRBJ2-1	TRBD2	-	TGCAGCGTTGATCGGAGCGGGATGAAGAATGAGCAGTTCTTC	CSVDRSGMKNEQFF
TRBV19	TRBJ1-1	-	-	TGTGCCAGTAGTCCCGGCTCAAATAGAGGGGGGACTGAAGCTTTCTTT	CASSPGSNRGGTEAFF
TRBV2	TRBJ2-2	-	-	TGTGCCAGCAGGTCGGAGAACACCGGGGAGCTGTTTTTT	CASRSENTGELFF
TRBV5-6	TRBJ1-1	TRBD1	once	TGTGCCAGCGCTGGACAGGGTAACGCTGAAGCTTTCTTT	CASAGQGNAEAFF
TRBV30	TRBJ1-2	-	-	TGTGCCTGGAGTGTTTTCGGGCGCAACTATGGCTACACCTTC	CAWSVFGRNYGYTF
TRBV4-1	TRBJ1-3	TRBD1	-	TGCGCCAGCAGCCAGACAGGGATTACTGGAAACACCATATATTTT	CASSQTGITGNTIYF
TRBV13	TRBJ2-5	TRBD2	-	TGTGCCAGCACCTCTAGCGGGAGAGAGACCCAGTACTTC	CASTSSGRETQYF
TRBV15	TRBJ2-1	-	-	TGTGCCACCAGCAGAGATGGGACTTTAAACAATGAGCAGTTCTTC	CATSRDGTLNNEQFF
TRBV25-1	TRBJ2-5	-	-	TGTGCCAGCAGTGAATATAAAGGTCTAGGTCGGCACTTC	CASSEYKGLGRHF
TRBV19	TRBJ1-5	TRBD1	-	TGTGCCAGTAGTATAGATCGGAGACAGGGCCCGACGCATGATCAGCCCCAGCATTTT	CASSIDRRQGPTHDQPQHF
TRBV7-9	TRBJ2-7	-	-	TGTGCCAGCAGCCCGAGAGCTAGTGCCGGAGAATACGAGCAGTACTTC	CASSPRASAGEYEQYF
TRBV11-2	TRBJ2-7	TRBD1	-	TGTGCCAGCAGCCCCCTCAGGGGGCGCAGCTACGAGCAGTACTTC	CASSPLRGRSYEQYF